Below, 17 T cell receptor beta chains from the same sample are listed, as sequenced in a study of STAT3 mutations in large granular lymphocyte leukemia. The antigens of these receptors remain unknown. Study conclusions and caveats: At least one immunodominant TCR beta clonotype appeared in every T-cell large granular lymphocyte leukemia patient.

Generated by immunoSEQ multiplex PCR, the TCRdb table keeps only in-frame clones and is missing some. The sample contains around 39,000 clones, roughly 88% of which appear only once. Source material: PBMCs. These receptor sequences come from a human donor with T large granular lymphocyte leukemia. Some clones in this sample may be carry-over from other donors' samples.

V and J are TRBV6-5 and TRBJ2-3, with D uncertain. Germline V gives CDR1 MNHEY, CDR2 SVGAGI. This CDR3 has 13 residues. V lost 8 bases to trimming and J lost 1 base, with 10 bases between them. CDR3 DNA: TGTGCCAGCTCTCAGACCCGCACAGATACGCAGTATTTT. Amino acids: CASSQTRTDTQYF.

This clone was detected only a few times. The chain joins TRBV7-6 to TRBJ1-6, with D tentatively TRBD1 (6 bases). CDR3 length: 17 amino acids. Trimming took off 2 bases at V and 7 bases at J, with 18 bases between the two ends. Per the germline V gene, CDR1 is SGHVS and CDR2 is FNYEAQ. The CDR3 here is CASSLSAGGAWNSPLHF. CDR3 DNA sequence: TGTGCCAGCAGCTTATCCGCCGGGGGCGCCTGGAATTCACCCCTCCACTTT. Full variable domain (missing parts from reference TRBV7-6 and TRBJ1-6): GAGVSQSPRYKVTKRGQDVALRCDPISGHVSLYWYRQALGQGPEFLTYFNYEAQQDKSGLPNDRFSAERPEGSISTLTIQRTEQRDSAMYRCASSLSAGGAWNSPLHFGNGTRLTVT.

This chain joins TRBV6-1 and TRBJ2-7; D gene ambiguous. V lost 3 bases, J lost 0 bases, and 12 bases lay in between. This CDR3 contains 15 residues. CDR1 MNHNS and CDR2 SASEGT come from the germline V gene. The CDR3 is CASSEAPWSSYEQYV. The CDR3 nucleotides read TGTGCCAGCAGTGAGGCACCCTGGAGCTCCTACGAGCAGTACGTC.

CDR3 protein: CASSLGGRRGYTF. The CDR3, as DNA: TGTGCCAGCAGTTTGGGGGGCCGGAGGGGCTACACCTTC. The rearrangement uses TRBV28 and TRBJ1-2; perhaps TRBD1 as D (6 bases). The CDR3 extends over 13 amino acids. V lost 3 bases and J 8 bases, leaving 13 bases between the germline ends. Germline assignment: CDR1 MDHEN and CDR2 SYDVKM.

This clone showed up just once. The CDR3 reads CASSQGAQETQYF. CDR3 bases: TGTGCCAGCAGCCAGGGAGCACAAGAGACCCAGTACTTC. The V and J genes are TRBV14 and TRBJ2-5; TRBD2 might be the D (5 bases). CDR1 and CDR2 from the germline V gene are SGHDN and FVKESK. The ends were cut back, 3 bases at V and 2 bases at J, with 7 bases in the middle. The CDR3 loop spans 13 amino acids.

J is TRBJ2-7 and V is TRBV6-5, with 7 bases that match TRBD1. The CDR3 length is 13 residues. Germline loops: CDR1 MNHEY, CDR2 SVGAGI. Trimming removed 5 bases from V and 2 bases from J; junction bases left unmatched: 3. CDR3 protein: CASSTGQTYEQYF. CDR3 sequence (DNA): TGTGCCAGCAGTACGGGACAGACCTACGAGCAGTACTTC.

This clone showed up just a few times. V gene TRBV5-1 combines with J gene TRBJ2-7; 11 positions match TRBD2. The CDR3 runs to 15 residues. After removal of 7 bases from V and 3 bases from J, the junction contained 9 bases not matched to a gene. The germline CDR1 and CDR2 sequences are SGHRS and YFSETQ. In nucleotides, the CDR3 is TGCGCCAGCGCCGACCCGGGACTAGCGGACTACGAGCAGTACTTC. Its translation: CASADPGLADYEQYF.

The gene calls are TRBV5-1 and TRBJ2-3; 7 bases are shared with TRBD1. CDR3 length equals 14 residues. Germline values: CDR1 SGHRS, CDR2 YFSETQ. V lost 7 bases and J lost 10; bases outside the gene matches: 15. DNA for the CDR3: TGCGCCAGCGGGGACAGCTTAGTAGGTATATCGCAGTATTTT. Its protein product is CASGDSLVGISQYF. The whole variable domain, remainder taken from reference TRBV5-1 and TRBJ2-3, is KAGVTQTPRYLIKTRGQQVTLSCSPISGHRSVSWYQQTPGQGLQFLFEYFSETQRNKGNFPGRFSGRQFSNSRSEMNVSTLELGDSALYLCASGDSLVGISQYFGPGTRLTVL.

The V and J genes are TRBV7-2 and TRBJ2-7; the D is unclear. Germline V gives CDR1 SGHTA, CDR2 FQGNSA. The CDR3 is made up of 13 amino acids. Trimming stripped 5 bases from V and 2 bases from J, with 10 bases between. Written as DNA, the CDR3 is TGTGCCAGCAGCCTAGGAAGCCCCTACGAGCAGTACTTC. Translating it yields CASSLGSPYEQYF.

This sequence joins TRBV5-1 and TRBJ2-5; no clear D. Germline V gene data show CDR1 as SGHRS and CDR2 as YFSETQ. This CDR3 is 15 amino acids long. V was shortened by 0 bases and J by 4 bases, with 13 bases between the two germline ends. The CDR3: CASSLEGFVAETQYF. Here the CDR3 DNA reads TGCGCCAGCAGCTTGGAAGGATTTGTTGCAGAGACCCAGTACTTC.

The V gene is TRBV7-9, the J gene TRBJ2-3; no definite D call. CDR3 size: 13 residues. Trimming shortened V by 4 bases and J by 6 bases, and 11 bases separated the two germline ends. Germline V CDR1 and CDR2: SEHNR, FQNEAQ (reference sequence). The CDR3 is CASSSGFSDTQYF. Written as DNA, the CDR3 is TGTGCCAGCAGCTCCGGTTTCTCGGATACGCAGTATTTT. Full variable domain (remainder filled in from reference TRBV7-9 and TRBJ2-3): DTGVSQNPRHKITKRGQNVTFRCDPISEHNRLYWYRQTLGQGPEFLTYFQNEAQLEKSRLLSDRFSAERPKGSFSTLEIQRTEQGDSAMYLCASSSGFSDTQYFGPGTRLTVL.

The J gene is TRBJ2-5, the V gene TRBV18; D ambiguous. V was shortened by 0 bases and J by 5 bases, with 10 bases between the two germline ends. Germline-derived CDR1 and CDR2 are KGHSH and LQKENI. This CDR3 is 14 amino acids long. The CDR3 loop reads CASSPPGAEETQYF. CDR3 nucleotide sequence: TGTGCCAGCTCACCACCAGGTGCAGAGGAGACCCAGTACTTC.

V is TRBV6-6 and J is TRBJ1-1; TRBD1 agrees at 7 bases. J was trimmed by 11 bases and V by 6 bases; bases with no gene match: 21. This CDR3 comprises 16 residues. From germline, CDR1 is MNHNY and CDR2 SVGAGI (reference sequence). The CDR3 DNA is TGTGCCAGCAGCCCCCAGGGACAGTTCTCCCCTGGTGACGCTTTCTTT. Its protein is CASSPQGQFSPGDAFF.

V is TRBV27 and J is TRBJ1-2; D is perhaps TRBD1 (5 bases). The V end lost 2 bases, the J end lost 10 bases, and 14 bases lay between the germline ends. Germline CDR1 MNHEY, CDR2 SMNVEV (reference sequence). This CDR3 is 13 amino acids long. CDR3 sequence: CASSLGLGGVYTF. For the CDR3, the DNA is TGTGCCAGCAGTTTAGGCCTGGGGGGGGTCTACACCTTC.

This clone was counted between two and nine times. The V gene is TRBV5-6, the J gene TRBJ2-1, with 9 bases lining up with TRBD1. The CDR3 loop spans 14 amino acids. From germline, CDR1 is SGHDT and CDR2 YYEEEE. V trimming: 6 bases; J trimming: 3 bases; junction bases outside the gene matches: 4. In nucleotides, the CDR3 is TGTGCCAGCACCAAGGACAGGGGCTACAATGAGCAGTTCTTC. Translated, it gives CASTKDRGYNEQFF.

The chain joins TRBV7-9 to TRBJ2-3, with 8 bases identical to TRBD1. Germline trimming cut 1 base from V and 5 bases from J; bases unmatched to any gene: 2. The CDR3 is made up of 14 amino acids. Germline CDR1 is SEHNR and CDR2 is FQNEAQ (reference sequence). Here the CDR3 DNA reads TGTGCCAGCAGCTTAGTACAGGGGGTAGATACGCAGTATTTT. As protein: CASSLVQGVDTQYF.

DNA of the CDR3: TGTGCCAGCAGCACCCCTAAGGATACGCAGTATTTT. Translation gives CASSTPKDTQYF. The chain couples TRBV7-9 to TRBJ2-3; D is uncertain. CDR3 length equals 12 residues. CDR1 is SEHNR and CDR2 is FQNEAQ in the germline V gene (reference sequence). V was trimmed by 5 bases and J by 6 bases, leaving 9 bases between them.